This TCR beta chain emerged from a study of beta chain features in type 1 diabetes. Study findings and constraints: Fewer junction insertions and more nucleotide deletions appeared in type 1 diabetes patients. A moderate, significant TCRB CDR3 shortening appeared in type 1 diabetes across four CD4+ subsets.

CDR1 SGHTA and CDR2 FQGNSA come from the germline V gene. The CDR3 has 15 amino acids. V dropped 6 bases and J dropped 7 bases, with 19 bases sitting between them. Every bit of the isolated RNA underwent reverse transcription, so sequencing read expressed TCRB transcripts. Some clones are missing from TCRdb's copy, which holds only in-frame ones; the method was immunoSEQ multiplex PCR. The data contain 640,000 or so clones, more than 12% of them singletons. This clone has more than one count but fewer than ten. As yet, its antigen is unknown. Sequencing was carried out using naive CD4+ T cells from blood. The V call is TRBV7-2, the J call TRBJ2-1; TRBD2 might be the D (7 bases). This TCR derives from a man aged 18 to 30 with type 1 diabetes. CDR3 DNA sequence: TGTGCCAGCAGTCCCTATAGGGGGGGCCGAAATGAGCAGTTCTTC. This encodes CASSPYRGGRNEQFF.